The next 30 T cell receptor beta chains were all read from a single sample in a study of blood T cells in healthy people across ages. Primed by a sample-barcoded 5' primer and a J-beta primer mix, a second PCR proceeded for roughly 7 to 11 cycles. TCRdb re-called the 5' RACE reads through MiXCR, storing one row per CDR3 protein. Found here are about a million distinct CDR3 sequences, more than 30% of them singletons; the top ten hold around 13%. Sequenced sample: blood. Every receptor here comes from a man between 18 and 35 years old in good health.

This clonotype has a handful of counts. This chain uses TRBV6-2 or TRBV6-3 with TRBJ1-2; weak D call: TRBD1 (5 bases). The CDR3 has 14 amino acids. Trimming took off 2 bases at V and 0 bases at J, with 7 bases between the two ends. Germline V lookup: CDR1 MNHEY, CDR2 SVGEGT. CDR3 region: CASSYEGTNYGYTF. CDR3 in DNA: TGTGCCAGCAGTTACGAGGGGACTAACTATGGCTACACCTTC.

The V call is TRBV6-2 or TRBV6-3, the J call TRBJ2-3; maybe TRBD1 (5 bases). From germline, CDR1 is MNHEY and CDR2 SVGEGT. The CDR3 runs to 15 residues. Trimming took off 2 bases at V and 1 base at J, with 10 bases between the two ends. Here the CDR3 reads CASSYRGGRTDTQYF. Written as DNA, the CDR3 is TGTGCCAGCAGTTACAGGGGCGGACGCACAGATACGCAGTATTTT.

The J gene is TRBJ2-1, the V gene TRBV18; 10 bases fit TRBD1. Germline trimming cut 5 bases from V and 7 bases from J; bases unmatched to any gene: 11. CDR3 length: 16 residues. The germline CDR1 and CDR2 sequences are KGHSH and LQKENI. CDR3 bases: TGTGCCAGCTCAGCCATTCCGGGACAGGGGTATAATGAGCAGTTCTTC. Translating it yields CASSAIPGQGYNEQFF. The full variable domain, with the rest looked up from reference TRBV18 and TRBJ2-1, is NAGVMQNPRHLVRRRGQEARLRCSPMKGHSHVYWYRQLPEEGLKFMVYLQKENIIDESGMPKERFSAEFPKEGPSILRIQQVVRGDSAAYFCASSAIPGQGYNEQFFGPGTRLTVL.

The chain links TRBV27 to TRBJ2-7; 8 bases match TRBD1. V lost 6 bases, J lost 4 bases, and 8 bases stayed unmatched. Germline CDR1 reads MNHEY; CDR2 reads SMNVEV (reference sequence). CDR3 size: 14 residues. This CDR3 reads CASSRTGIRYEQYF. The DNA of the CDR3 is TGTGCCAGCAGCCGGACAGGGATAAGGTACGAGCAGTACTTC.

CDR3 nucleotides: TGTGCCAGCAGTTCCGGAGCAACTAACTATGGCTACACCTTC. Its protein product is CASSSGATNYGYTF. V usage is TRBV6-2 or TRBV6-3 and J usage is TRBJ1-2; D not certain. V lost 4 bases, J lost 0 bases, and 9 bases lay in between. CDR3 length: 14 amino acids. Per the germline V gene, CDR1 is MNHEY and CDR2 is SVGEGT.

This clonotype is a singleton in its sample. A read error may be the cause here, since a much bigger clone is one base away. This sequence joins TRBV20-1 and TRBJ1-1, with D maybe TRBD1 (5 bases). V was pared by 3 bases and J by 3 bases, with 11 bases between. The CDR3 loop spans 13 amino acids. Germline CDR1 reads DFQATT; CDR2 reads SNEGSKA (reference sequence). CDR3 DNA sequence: TGCAGTGCTAGGGCAGGGTTGGACACTGAAGCTTTCTTT. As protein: CSARAGLDTEAFF.

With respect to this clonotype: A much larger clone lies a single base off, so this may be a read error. In DNA, the CDR3 is TGCGCCAGCAGCCCCACAAGTGACAATGAGCAGTACTTC. Translation: CASSPTSDNEQYF. V is TRBV4-1 and J is TRBJ2-7; the D is unclear. CDR1 MGHRA and CDR2 YSYEKL come from the germline V gene. The CDR3 extends over 13 amino acids. V gave up 4 bases and J gave up 7 bases, with 14 bases separating them.

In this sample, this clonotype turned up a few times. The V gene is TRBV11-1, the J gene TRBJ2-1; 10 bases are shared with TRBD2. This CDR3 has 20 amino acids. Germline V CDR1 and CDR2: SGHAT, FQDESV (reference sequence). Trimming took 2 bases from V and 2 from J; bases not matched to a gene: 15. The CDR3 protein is CASSLRIASGGSGPYNEQFF. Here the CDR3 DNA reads TGTGCCAGCAGCTTACGGATAGCTAGCGGGGGATCGGGGCCCTACAATGAGCAGTTCTTC.

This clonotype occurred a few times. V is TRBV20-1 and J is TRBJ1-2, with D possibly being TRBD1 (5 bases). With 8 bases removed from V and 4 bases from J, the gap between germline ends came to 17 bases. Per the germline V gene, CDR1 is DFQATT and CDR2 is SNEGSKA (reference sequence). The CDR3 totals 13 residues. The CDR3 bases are TGCAGTCCCACTTCGGGGGGGATCTATGGCTACACCTTC. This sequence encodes CSPTSGGIYGYTF.

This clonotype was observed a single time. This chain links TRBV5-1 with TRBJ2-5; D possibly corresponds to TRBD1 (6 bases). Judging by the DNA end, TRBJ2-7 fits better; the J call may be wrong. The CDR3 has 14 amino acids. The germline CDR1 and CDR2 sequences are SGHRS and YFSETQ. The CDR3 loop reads CASSLGNRDYEQYF. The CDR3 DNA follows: TGCGCCAGCAGCTTGGGGAACAGGGATTACGAGCAGTACTTC.

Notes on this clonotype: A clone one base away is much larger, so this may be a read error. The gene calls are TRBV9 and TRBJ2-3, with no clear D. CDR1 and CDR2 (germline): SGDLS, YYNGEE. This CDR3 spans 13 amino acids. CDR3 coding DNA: TGTGCCAGCAGCGTAACCCCAACAGATAGGCAGTATTTT. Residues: CASSVTPTDRQYF.

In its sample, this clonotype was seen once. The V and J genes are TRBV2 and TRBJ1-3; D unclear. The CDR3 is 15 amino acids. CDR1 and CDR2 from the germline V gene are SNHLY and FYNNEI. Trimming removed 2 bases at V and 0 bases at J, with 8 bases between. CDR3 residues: CASSESGRSGNTIYF. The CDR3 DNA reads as TGTGCCAGCAGTGAATCCGGCCGCTCTGGAAACACCATATATTTT.

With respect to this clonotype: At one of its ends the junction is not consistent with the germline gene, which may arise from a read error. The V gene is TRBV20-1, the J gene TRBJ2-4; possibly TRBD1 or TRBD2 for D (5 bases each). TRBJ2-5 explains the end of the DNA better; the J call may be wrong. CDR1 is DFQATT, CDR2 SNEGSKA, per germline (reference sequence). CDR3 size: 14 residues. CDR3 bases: TGCAGTGCTGGAGAGCGCAGGGAGAGGGAGACCCAGTACTTC. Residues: CSAGERRERETQYF.

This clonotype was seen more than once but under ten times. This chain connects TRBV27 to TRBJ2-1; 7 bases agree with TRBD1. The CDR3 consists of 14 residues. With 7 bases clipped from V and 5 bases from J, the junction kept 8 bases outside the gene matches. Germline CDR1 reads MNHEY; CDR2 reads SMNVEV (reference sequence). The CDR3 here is CASMEDRPNNEQFF. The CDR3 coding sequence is TGTGCCAGCATGGAGGACAGGCCAAACAATGAGCAGTTCTTC.

CDR3 region: CASSFRGMGDTQYF. CDR3 in DNA: TGTGCCAGCAGCTTTCGGGGGATGGGAGATACGCAGTATTTT. V and J are TRBV7-9 and TRBJ2-3, with D tentatively TRBD2 (6 bases). This CDR3 has 14 residues. The ends were cut back, 3 bases at V and 5 bases at J, with 12 bases in the middle. In germline, CDR1 is SEHNR, CDR2 FQNEAQ (reference sequence).

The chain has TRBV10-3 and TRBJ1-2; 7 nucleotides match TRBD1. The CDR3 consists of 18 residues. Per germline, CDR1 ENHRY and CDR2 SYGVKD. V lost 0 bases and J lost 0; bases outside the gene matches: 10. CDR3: CAISESARGPLSNYGYTF. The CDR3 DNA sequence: TGTGCCATCAGTGAGTCGGCAAGGGGGCCTCTTTCTAACTATGGCTACACCTTC.

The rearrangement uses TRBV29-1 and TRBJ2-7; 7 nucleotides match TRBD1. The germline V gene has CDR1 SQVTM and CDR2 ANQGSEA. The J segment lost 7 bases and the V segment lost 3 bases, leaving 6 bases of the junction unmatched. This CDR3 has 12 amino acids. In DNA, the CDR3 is TGCAGCGTTGACCTAGGGGGCGATGAGCAGTACTTC. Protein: CSVDLGGDEQYF.

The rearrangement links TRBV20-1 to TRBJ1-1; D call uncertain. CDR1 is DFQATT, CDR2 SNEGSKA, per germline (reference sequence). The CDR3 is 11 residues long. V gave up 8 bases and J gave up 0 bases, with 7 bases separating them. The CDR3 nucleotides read TGCAGTCCCAATATGAACACTGAAGCTTTCTTT. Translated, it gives CSPNMNTEAFF.

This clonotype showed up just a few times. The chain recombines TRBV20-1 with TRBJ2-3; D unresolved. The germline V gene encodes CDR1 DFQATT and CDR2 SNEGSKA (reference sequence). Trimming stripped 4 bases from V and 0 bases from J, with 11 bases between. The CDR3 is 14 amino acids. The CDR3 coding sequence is TGCAGTGCTAAACAAATTACCAGCACAGATACGCAGTATTTT. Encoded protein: CSAKQITSTDTQYF.

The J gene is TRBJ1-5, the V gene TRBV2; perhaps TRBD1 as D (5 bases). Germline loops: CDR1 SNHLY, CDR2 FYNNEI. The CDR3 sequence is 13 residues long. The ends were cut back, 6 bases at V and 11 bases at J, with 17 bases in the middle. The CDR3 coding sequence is TGTGCCAGCAGGGGGACGCCTGGTTTGACCCAGCATTTT. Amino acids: CASRGTPGLTQHF.

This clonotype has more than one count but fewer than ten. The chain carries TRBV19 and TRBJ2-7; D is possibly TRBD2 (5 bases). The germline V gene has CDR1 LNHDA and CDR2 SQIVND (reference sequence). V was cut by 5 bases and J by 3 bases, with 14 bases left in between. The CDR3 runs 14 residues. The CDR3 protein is CASSPRATSYEQYF. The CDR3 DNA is TGTGCCAGTAGTCCGAGGGCCACCAGCTACGAGCAGTACTTC.

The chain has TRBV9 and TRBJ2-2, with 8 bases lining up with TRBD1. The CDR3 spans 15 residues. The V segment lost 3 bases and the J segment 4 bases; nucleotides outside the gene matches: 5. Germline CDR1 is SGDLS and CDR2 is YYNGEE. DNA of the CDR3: TGTGCCAGCAGCGCACGACAGGGGTCCACCGGGGAGCTGTTTTTT. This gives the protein CASSARQGSTGELFF.

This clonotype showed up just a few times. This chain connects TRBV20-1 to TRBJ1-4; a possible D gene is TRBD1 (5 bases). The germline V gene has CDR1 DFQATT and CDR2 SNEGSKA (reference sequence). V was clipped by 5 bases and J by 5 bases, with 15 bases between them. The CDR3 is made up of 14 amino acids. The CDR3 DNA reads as TGCAGTGCTCCTCAGACAGATTGGAATGAAAAACTGTTTTTT. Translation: CSAPQTDWNEKLFF.

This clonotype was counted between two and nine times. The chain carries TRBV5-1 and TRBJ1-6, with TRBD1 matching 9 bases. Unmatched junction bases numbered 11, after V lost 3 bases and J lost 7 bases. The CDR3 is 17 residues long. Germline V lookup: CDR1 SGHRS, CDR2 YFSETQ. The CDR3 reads CASSWGEGQGYNSPLHF. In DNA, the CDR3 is TGCGCCAGCAGCTGGGGAGAGGGACAGGGTTACAATTCACCCCTCCACTTT.

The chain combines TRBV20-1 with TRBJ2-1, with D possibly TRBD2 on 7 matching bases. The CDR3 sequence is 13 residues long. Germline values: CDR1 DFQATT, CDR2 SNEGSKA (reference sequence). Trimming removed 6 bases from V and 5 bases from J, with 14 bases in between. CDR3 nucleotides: TGCAGTGCAGTCGCGGGGGCCCACAATGAGCAGTTCTTC. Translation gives CSAVAGAHNEQFF.

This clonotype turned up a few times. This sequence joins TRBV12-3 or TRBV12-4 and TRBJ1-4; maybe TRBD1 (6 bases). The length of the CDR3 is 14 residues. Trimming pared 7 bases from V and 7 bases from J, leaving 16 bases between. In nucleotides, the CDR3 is TGTGCCAGCACCACAGGGAGGGTCGGTGAAAAACTGTTTTTT. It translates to CASTTGRVGEKLFF.

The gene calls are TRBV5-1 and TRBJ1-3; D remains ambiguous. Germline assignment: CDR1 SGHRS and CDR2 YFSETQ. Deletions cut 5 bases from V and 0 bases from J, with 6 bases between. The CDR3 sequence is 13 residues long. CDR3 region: CASSAFSGNTIYF. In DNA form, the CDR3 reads TGCGCCAGCAGTGCCTTCTCTGGAAACACCATATATTTT.

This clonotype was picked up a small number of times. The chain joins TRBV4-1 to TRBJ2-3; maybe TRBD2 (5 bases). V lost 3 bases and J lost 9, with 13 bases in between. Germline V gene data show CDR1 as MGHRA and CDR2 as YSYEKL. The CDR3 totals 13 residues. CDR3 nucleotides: TGCGCCAGCAGCCAGGGAACTAGTAGCACGCAGTATTTT. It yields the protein CASSQGTSSTQYF.

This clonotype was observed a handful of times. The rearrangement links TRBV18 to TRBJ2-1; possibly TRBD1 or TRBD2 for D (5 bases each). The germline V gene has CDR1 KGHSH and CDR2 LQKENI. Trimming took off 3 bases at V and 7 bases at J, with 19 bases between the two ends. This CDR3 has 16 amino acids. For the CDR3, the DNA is TGTGCCAGCTCACCTCCCGAGGGACCGAACATTAATGAGCAGTTCTTC. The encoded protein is CASSPPEGPNINEQFF.

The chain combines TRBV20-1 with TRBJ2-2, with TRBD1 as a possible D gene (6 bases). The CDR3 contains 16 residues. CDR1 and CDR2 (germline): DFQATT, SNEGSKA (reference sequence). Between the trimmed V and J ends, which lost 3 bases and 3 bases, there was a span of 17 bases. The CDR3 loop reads CSARITGNRYTGELFF. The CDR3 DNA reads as TGCAGTGCTAGGATTACAGGGAATCGGTACACCGGGGAGCTGTTTTTT.